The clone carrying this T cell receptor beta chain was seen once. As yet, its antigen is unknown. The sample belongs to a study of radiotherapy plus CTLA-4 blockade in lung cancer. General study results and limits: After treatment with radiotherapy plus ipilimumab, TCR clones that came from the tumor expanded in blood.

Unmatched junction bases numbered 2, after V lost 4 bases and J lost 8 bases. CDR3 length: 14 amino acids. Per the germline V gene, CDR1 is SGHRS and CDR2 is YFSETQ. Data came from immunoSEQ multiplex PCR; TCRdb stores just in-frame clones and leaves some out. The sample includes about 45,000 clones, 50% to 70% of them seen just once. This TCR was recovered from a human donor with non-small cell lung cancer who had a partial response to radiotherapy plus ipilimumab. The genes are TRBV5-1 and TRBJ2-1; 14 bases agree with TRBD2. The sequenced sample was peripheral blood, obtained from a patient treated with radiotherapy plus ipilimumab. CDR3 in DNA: TGCGCCAGCAGCGGGACTAGCGGGAGCTATGAGCAGTTCTTC. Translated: CASSGTSGSYEQFF.